This TCR beta chain was obtained from a study of shared clonotypes between healthy human individuals. The overall study: Each donor contributed plates that comprised three CD4 naive, three CD4 memory, two CD8 naive and one CD8 memory.

V lost 9 bases to trimming and J lost 2 bases, with 17 bases between them. The CDR3 loop spans 14 amino acids. Germline lookup yields CDR1 LNHNV and CDR2 YYDKDF (reference sequence). A split of CD4+ cells into CD45RA+ naive and CD45RA-negative memory subsets was performed. Libraries were prepared by immunoSEQ multiplex PCR; TCRdb keeps only in-frame clonotypes and omits some of them. Here the sample spans some 2,000,000 clones, about 95% being singletons. Sequencing was carried out using naive CD4+ T cells sorted from blood. This sample's subset: CD45RA+ positively selected. This receptor was obtained from a man between 18 and 35 years old in good health. The chain recombines TRBV15 with TRBJ2-7; D may be TRBD1 (5 bases). The CDR3 DNA reads as TGTGCCACATCCCTTGAGCAGGGCCCCTACGAGCAGTACTTC. Its protein product is CATSLEQGPYEQYF.